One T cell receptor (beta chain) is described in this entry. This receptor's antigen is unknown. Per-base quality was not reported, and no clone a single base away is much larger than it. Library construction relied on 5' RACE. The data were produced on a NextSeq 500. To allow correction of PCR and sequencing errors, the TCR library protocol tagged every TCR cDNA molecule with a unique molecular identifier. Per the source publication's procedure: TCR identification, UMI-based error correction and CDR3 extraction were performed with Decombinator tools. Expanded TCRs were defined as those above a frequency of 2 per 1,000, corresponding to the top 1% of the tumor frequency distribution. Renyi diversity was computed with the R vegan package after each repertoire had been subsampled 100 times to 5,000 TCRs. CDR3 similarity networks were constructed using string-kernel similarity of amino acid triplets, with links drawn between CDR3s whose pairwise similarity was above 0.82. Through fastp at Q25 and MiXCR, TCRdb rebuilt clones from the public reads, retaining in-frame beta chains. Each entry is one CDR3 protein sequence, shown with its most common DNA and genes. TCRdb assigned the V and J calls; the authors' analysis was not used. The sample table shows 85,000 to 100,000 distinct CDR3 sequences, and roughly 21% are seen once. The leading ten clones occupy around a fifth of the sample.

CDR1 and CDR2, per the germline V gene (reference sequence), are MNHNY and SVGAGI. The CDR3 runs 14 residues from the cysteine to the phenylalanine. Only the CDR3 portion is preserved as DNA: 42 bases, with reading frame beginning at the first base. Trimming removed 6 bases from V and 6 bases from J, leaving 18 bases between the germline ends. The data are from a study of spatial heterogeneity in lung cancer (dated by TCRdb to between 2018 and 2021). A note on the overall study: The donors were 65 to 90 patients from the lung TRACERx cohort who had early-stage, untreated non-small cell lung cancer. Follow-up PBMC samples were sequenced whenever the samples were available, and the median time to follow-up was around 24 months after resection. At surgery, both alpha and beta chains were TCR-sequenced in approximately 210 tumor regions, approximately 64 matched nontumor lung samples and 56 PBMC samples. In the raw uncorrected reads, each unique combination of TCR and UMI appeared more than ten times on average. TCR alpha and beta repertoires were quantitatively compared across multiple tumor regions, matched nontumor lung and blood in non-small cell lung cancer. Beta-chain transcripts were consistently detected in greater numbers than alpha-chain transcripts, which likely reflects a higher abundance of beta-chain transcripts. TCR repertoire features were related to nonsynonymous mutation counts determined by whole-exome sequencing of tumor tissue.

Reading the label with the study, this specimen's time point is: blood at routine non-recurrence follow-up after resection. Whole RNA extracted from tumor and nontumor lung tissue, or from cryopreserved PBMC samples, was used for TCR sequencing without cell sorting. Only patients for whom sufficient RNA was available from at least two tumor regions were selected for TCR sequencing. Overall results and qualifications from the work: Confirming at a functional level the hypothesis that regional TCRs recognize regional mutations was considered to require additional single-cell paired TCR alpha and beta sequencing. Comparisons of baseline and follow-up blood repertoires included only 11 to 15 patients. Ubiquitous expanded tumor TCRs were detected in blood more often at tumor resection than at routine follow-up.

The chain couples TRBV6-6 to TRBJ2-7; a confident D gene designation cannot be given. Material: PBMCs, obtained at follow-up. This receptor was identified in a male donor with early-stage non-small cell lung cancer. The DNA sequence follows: TGTGCCAGCAGCCTCGACTCCACCCTTCCCGAGCAGTACTTC. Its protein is CASSLDSTLPEQYF.